These T cell receptor beta chains were read from a single sample in a study of CXCR3-negative and CXCR3-positive naive CD8 T cells. No DNA is given; TCRdb re-called the 5' RACE reads and lists each CDR3 protein once. The sample holds over 50,000 distinct CDR3 sequences. Specimen: naive CXCR3+ CD8+ T cells from blood. All receptors derive from a human donor in good health. Some clones in this sample may be carry-over from other donors' samples. CDR3s include the opening cysteine and the closing phenylalanine or tryptophan.

CDR3 protein	J gene	V gene
CAISEGGGSSEQYF	TRBJ2-7	TRBV10-3
CSAPGPGTGIPGELFF	TRBJ2-2	TRBV20-1
CASSRLGGPSGGPTDTQYF	TRBJ2-3	TRBV7-9
CASLGPGYSGANVLTF	TRBJ2-6	TRBV6-2/TRBV6-3
CARNVSPGLHSTSGTGELFF	TRBJ2-2	TRBV12-3/TRBV12-4
CASSLPTSGGTYEQYF	TRBJ2-7	TRBV5-6
CASSYKMNTEAFF	TRBJ1-1	TRBV6-5
CSVAPGEGNEQYF	TRBJ2-7	TRBV29-1
CASSEGHSSYNEQFF	TRBJ2-1	TRBV2
CASSLGGQGLLYEQYF	TRBJ2-7	TRBV7-9
CASSLEGLAGGTDTQYF	TRBJ2-3	TRBV7-9
CAWSVTAGVEQYF	TRBJ2-7	TRBV30
CASSRQSSTYEQYF	TRBJ2-7	TRBV4-2
CSANRGQDYGYTF	TRBJ1-2	TRBV29-1
CASSGRRGGSEQFF	TRBJ2-1	TRBV2
CASRKREGLRGDLSYNEQFF	TRBJ2-1	TRBV28
CASSLMGGPFYEQYF	TRBJ2-7	TRBV7-3
CASSSSGTGNYGYTF	TRBJ1-2	TRBV12-3/TRBV12-4
CASRGLAGPGRTDTQYF	TRBJ2-3	TRBV7-9
CASSVSQTGVESYEQYF	TRBJ2-7	TRBV9
CASSLPGRDEQYF	TRBJ2-7	TRBV7-9